This T cell receptor (beta chain) was observed in a study of T cells in Graves' hyperthyroidism and ophthalmopathy. Study at large: Peripheral blood specimens were obtained at initial diagnosis, prior to any treatment. Study-wide results and caveats: Most expanded thyroid clonotypes above 0.001 also appeared in blood. Before onset, ophthalmopathy was predicted by the model a median roughly six months earlier. In simple terms, a model built on 13 V-J features told ophthalmopathy apart from stable hyperthyroidism.

This CDR3 has 15 amino acids. Germline V gene data show CDR1 as KGHSH and CDR2 as LQKENI. V lost 4 bases and J 2 bases, leaving 13 bases between the germline ends. This clonotype has a count of ten or more. Its antigen remains unknown. Regions amplified from RNA transcripts were the TCR beta CDR3 regions. The primer set for the first-round RT-PCR of the TCR CDR3 was HTBI. TCRdb redid the calling of the multiplex PCR reads with MiXCR, one entry per CDR3 protein. Of a few hundred thousand distinct CDR3 sequences in the sample, about 18% were seen once. Sequencing was performed on blood. This TCR came from a man aged 18 to 29 with Graves' ophthalmopathy. The chain uses TRBV18 and TRBJ2-3; D gene unclear. CDR3 coding DNA: TGTGCCAGCTCACTTTCACCTGCTGTCACAGATACGCAGTATTTT. Translating gives CASSLSPAVTDTQYF.